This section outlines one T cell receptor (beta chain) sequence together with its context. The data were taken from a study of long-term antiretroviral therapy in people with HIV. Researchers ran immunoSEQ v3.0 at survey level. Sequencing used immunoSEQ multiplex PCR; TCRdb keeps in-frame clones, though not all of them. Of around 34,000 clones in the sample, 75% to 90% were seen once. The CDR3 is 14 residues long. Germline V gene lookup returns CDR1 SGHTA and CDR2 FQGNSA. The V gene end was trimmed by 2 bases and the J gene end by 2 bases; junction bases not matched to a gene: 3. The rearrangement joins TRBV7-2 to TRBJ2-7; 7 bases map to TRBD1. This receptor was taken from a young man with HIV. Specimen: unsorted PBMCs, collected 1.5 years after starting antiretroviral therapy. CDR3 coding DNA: TGTGCCAGCAGCTTAAGGGACAGCACCTACGAGCAGTACTTC. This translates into CASSLRDSTYEQYF.